This TCR beta chain was captured in a study of blood T cell repertoires in COVID-19. Turning to the study itself: There were acute and convalescent COVID-19 samples, and they came from the United States, Italy and Spain. From T cells, B-cell-depleted T cells, or PBMCs came the material, which was cDNA or gDNA.

Seattle participants joined during active infection and were tracked over time. Methods used by the authors: Counts of nucleated cells, estimated from reference gene primer amplification, were obtained. The data were produced by immunoSEQ multiplex PCR, yet TCRdb's version contains in-frame clones alone and is incomplete. The V and J calls and the clone size are those of that table, but D and trimming were determined from the DNA. The sample lists about 250,000 clones, about 87% occurring once. Per germline, CDR1 LGHNA and CDR2 YSLEER. Trimming stripped 0 bases from V and 1 base from J, with 7 bases between. This CDR3 contains 15 residues.

The sample was peripheral blood. This chain connects TRBV4-3 to TRBJ1-3, with a weak D call TRBD1 (6 bases). The receptor was derived from a woman aged 25 to 39 with COVID-19, enrolled during active disease. The CDR3 loop is CASSQEDRSGNTIYF. CDR3 coding DNA: TGCGCCAGCAGCCAAGAGGACAGATCTGGAAACACCATATATTTT.